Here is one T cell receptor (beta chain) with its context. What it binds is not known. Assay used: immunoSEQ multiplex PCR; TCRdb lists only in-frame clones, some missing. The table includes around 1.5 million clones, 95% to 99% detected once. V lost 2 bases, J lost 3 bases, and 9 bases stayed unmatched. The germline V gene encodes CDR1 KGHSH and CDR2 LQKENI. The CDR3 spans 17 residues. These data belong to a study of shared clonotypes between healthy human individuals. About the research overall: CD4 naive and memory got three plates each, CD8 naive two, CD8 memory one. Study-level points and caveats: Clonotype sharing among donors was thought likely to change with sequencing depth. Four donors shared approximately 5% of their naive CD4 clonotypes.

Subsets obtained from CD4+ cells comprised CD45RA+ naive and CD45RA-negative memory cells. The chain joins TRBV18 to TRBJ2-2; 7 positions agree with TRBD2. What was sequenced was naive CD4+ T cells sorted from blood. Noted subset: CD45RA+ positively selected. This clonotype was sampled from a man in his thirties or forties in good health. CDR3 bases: TGTGCCAGCTCACCATCGAGCGGGACCGTAGACACCGGGGAGCTGTTTTTT. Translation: CASSPSSGTVDTGELFF.